This T cell receptor beta chain was sequenced during a study of T cells in Graves' hyperthyroidism and ophthalmopathy. Regarding the study as a whole: In the blood, most expanded thyroid clonotypes above 0.001 appeared as well. Ophthalmopathy was distinguished from stable hyperthyroidism by 13 V-J signatures.

Amplified regions were TCR beta CDR3 sequences from RNA transcripts. First-round RT-PCR with HTBI primers amplified the TCR CDR3 region. Using its own MiXCR run on the multiplex PCR reads, TCRdb lists one record per CDR3 protein. The repertoire includes around 600,000 distinct CDR3 sequences, approximately 15% of them detected once, and 6.5% to 8% sits in the top ten. The authors deemed Graves' hyperthyroidism stable absent ophthalmopathy progression within 18 months. Clinical symptoms, serum thyroxine and TRAb, thyroid ultrasound and orbital computed tomography together formed the diagnostic basis. This clonotype appeared many times. Its antigen is as yet unknown. The TCR was taken from a woman in her 30s with Graves' hyperthyroidism. Source material: blood.

CDR3 DNA: TGTGCCAGCAGCCCGAATTTTGGGGTGACCCATCAGCCCCAGCATTTT. Its translation is CASSPNFGVTHQPQHF. The chain couples TRBV12-3 or TRBV12-4 to TRBJ1-5; D is undetermined. The CDR3 is made up of 16 amino acids. Trimming stripped 6 bases from V and 5 bases from J, with 20 bases between.